This entry lists 7 T cell receptor beta chains sequenced from one sample in a study of blood T cells in healthy people across ages. A second PCR of 7 to 11 cycles used a sample-barcoded 5' primer and a J-beta primer mix. TCRdb fed the 5' RACE reads into MiXCR, producing one record per CDR3 protein. The data hold about 1,800,000 distinct CDR3 sequences, with under 30% observed a single time. Sequenced material: blood. The receptors here all came from a woman in her thirties in good health.

This clonotype showed up just once. The V and J genes are TRBV2 and TRBJ1-1; D is unclear. Trimming took off 6 bases at V and 1 base at J, with 12 bases between the two ends. This CDR3 region has 14 residues. Per germline, CDR1 SNHLY and CDR2 FYNNEI. CDR3 bases: TGTGCCAGCAGCCGAAACAAGCCGAACACTGAAGCTTTCTTT. Protein product: CASSRNKPNTEAFF.

The DNA of the CDR3 is TGTGCCACCAGCTCAACGGGACGGAACTACAATGAGCAGTTCTTC. It specifies CATSSTGRNYNEQFF. V and J are TRBV24-1 and TRBJ2-1; D tentatively fits TRBD1 or TRBD2 (5 bases each). The CDR3 length is 15 residues. Germline V gene data show CDR1 as KGHDR and CDR2 as SFDVKD. V was cut by 7 bases and J by 3 bases, with 15 bases left in between.

The chain employs TRBV6-2 or TRBV6-3 and TRBJ2-1, with TRBD2 matching 15 bases. V trimming: 7 bases; J trimming: 9 bases; junction bases outside the gene matches: 10. The CDR3 loop spans 16 amino acids. CDR1 and CDR2 from the germline V gene are MNHEY and SVGEGT. CDR3 in DNA: TGTGCCAGCACCCCAATGGGACTAGCGGGAGGCGGTGAGCAGTTCTTC. It encodes CASTPMGLAGGGEQFF.

This chain links TRBV2 with TRBJ2-3; 7 nucleotides match TRBD2. In germline, CDR1 is SNHLY, CDR2 FYNNEI. The CDR3 length is 15 residues. With 6 bases clipped from V and 1 base from J, the junction kept 7 bases outside the gene matches. As DNA, the CDR3 is TGTGCCAGCAGACTGAGCGGGGCGGGCACAGATACGCAGTATTTT. This translates into CASRLSGAGTDTQYF.

This clonotype was counted between two and nine times. The rearrangement links TRBV5-6 to TRBJ1-2; D is unresolved. Germline assignment: CDR1 SGHDT and CDR2 YYEEEE. The CDR3 sequence is 13 residues long. V dropped 4 bases and J dropped 8 bases, with 15 bases sitting between them. The CDR3 bases are TGTGCCAGCAGCGGAGGTCGAAGGTGGGGCTACACCTTC. Protein product: CASSGGRRWGYTF.

The chain uses TRBV5-1 and TRBJ1-1, with no clear D. This CDR3 is 15 amino acids long. Germline V lookup: CDR1 SGHRS, CDR2 YFSETQ. With 9 bases removed from V and 0 bases from J, the gap between germline ends came to 18 bases. The CDR3 sequence: CATSHGGPMNTEAFF. Written as DNA, the CDR3 is TGCGCCACTTCCCACGGAGGACCTATGAACACTGAAGCTTTCTTT. The full variable domain, rest sourced from reference TRBV5-1 and TRBJ1-1, is KAGVTQTPRYLIKTRGQQVTLSCSPISGHRSVSWYQQTPGQGLQFLFEYFSETQRNKGNFPGRFSGRQFSNSRSEMNVSTLELGDSALYLCATSHGGPMNTEAFFGQGTRLTVV.

This clonotype was counted many times. This chain links TRBV5-1 with TRBJ1-2, with 7 bases that match TRBD1. This CDR3 spans 15 amino acids. The J segment lost 3 bases and the V segment lost 0 bases, leaving 5 bases of the junction unmatched. The germline gives CDR1 SGHRS, CDR2 YFSETQ. CDR3 loop: CASSLERTGHYGYTF. The CDR3 nucleotides read TGCGCCAGCAGCTTGGAGCGGACAGGCCACTATGGCTACACCTTC.